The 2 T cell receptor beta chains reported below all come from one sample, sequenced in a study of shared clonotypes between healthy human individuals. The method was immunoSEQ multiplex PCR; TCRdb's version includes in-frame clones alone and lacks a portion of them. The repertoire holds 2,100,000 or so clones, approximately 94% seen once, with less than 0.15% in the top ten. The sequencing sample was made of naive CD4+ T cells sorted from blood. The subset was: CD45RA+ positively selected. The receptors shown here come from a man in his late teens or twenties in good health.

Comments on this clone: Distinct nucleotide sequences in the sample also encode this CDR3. CDR3 DNA: TGTGCCAGCAGCCCCGACAGGGGGGGCGAAAAACTGTTTTTT. Encoded protein: CASSPDRGGEKLFF. The chain employs TRBV7-9 and TRBJ1-4, with 9 positions matching TRBD1. The length of the CDR3 is 14 residues. CDR1 is SEHNR, CDR2 FQNEAQ, per germline (reference sequence). The junction had 6 bases not matched to a gene; V was cut back by 5 bases and J by 8 bases. Combining the CDR3 with reference TRBV7-9 and TRBJ1-4 gives the whole variable domain DTGVSQNPRHKITKRGQNVTFRCDPISEHNRLYWYRQTLGQGPEFLTYFQNEAQLEKSRLLSDRFSAERPKGSFSTLEIQRTEQGDSAMYLCASSPDRGGEKLFFGSGTQLSVL.

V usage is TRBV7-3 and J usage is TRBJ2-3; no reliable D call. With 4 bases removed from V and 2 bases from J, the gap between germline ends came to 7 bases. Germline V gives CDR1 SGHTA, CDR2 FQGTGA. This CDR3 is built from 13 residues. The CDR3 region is CASSSTHTDTQYF. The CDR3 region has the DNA TGTGCCAGCAGCTCGACCCACACAGATACGCAGTATTTT. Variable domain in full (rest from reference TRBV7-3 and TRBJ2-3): GAGVSQTPSNKVTEKGKYVELRCDPISGHTALYWYRQSLGQGPEFLIYFQGTGAADDSGLPNDRFFAVRPEGSVSTLKIQRTERGDSAVYLCASSSTHTDTQYFGPGTRLTVL.